The entry that follows covers one T cell receptor (beta chain) sequence. Germline CDR1 is MNHEY and CDR2 is SVGAGI. V lost 5 bases to trimming and J lost 2 bases, with 13 bases between them. The CDR3 has 14 residues. This entry comes from a study of blood T cell repertoires in COVID-19. The protocol was immunoSEQ multiplex PCR, while the TCRdb copy is restricted to in-frame clones and leaves out a portion. Among approximately 140,000 clones listed, 84% were seen once. This rearrangement joins TRBV6-5 to TRBJ2-7, with TRBD1 as a possible D gene (6 bases). Sequenced input: peripheral blood. The TCR was taken from a woman aged 80 or over in a cohort sampled during active or convalescent COVID-19. The CDR3 loop is CASSITGIPYEQYF. CDR3 bases: TGTGCCAGCAGTATCACAGGGATACCCTACGAGCAGTACTTC.